The TCR beta chain under discussion was sequenced for a study of post-analysis software for immune sequencing data. As for the study in general: The courses of disease that were included comprised relapsing-remitting, secondary progressive and progressive-relapsing multiple sclerosis. Study results and limitations: Controls showed significantly higher normalized Chao1 diversity than did multiple sclerosis patients. Four to six TRBV segments (TRBV5-6, TRBV5-1 and TRBV20-1 among them) occurred more frequently in patients than in controls.

CDR3 length: 14 residues. CDR1 KGHSH and CDR2 LQKENI come from the germline V gene. Trimming removed 8 bases from V and 6 bases from J; junction bases left unmatched: 5. In the case of this clonotype: Its antigen is unidentified.

Sequencing libraries made from TCR beta cDNA carried unique molecular identifiers. TCRdb re-called the PCR reads with MiXCR, one entry per CDR3 protein. This sample has approximately 440,000 distinct CDR3 sequences; under 55% occur once, and the top ten carry 9.5% to 13%. The sequencing input was blood. The chain uses TRBV18 and TRBJ2-2, with 11 nucleotides matching TRBD2. The receptor was derived from a girl aged 5-17 years with multiple sclerosis. CDR3 protein: CASILAGDAGELFF. CDR3 bases: TGTGCCAGCATACTAGCGGGAGACGCCGGGGAGCTGTTTTTT.